Shown below are 13 T cell receptor beta chains from a single sample sequenced in a study of T cells in women clearing cervical HPV infection. TCRdb keeps only in-frame clones here, not all; method: immunoSEQ multiplex PCR. The table lists tens of thousands of clones. The sequenced sample consisted of blood buffy coat. These receptors were collected from a woman between 18 and 70 years old with a cervical HPV16 infection that either progressed to CIN3+ or cleared (not recorded which).

A word on this clone: Read data end 3 residues before the CDR3 end; the end is taken from the germline J gene. This rearrangement joins TRBV20-1 to TRBJ2-3; 7 bases are shared with TRBD1. The germline gives CDR1 DFQATT, CDR2 SNEGSKA (reference sequence). This CDR3 has 15 amino acids. With 1 base clipped from V and 5 bases from J, the junction kept 9 bases outside the gene matches. The CDR3 region is CSARARQGPRDTQYF. The covered CDR3 bases are TGCAGTGCTAGAGCTAGACAGGGACCGCGAGATACG.

Worth noting for this clone: The read ends 3 residues early relative to the CDR3; the germline J gene fills the gap. The V call is TRBV7-9, the J call TRBJ2-7; D not resolved. Trimming shortened V by 4 bases and J by 5 bases, and 9 bases separated the two germline ends. Germline CDR1 SEHNR, CDR2 FQNEAQ (reference sequence). The CDR3 contains 12 residues. CDR3 sequence: CASSSMVDEQYF. The DNA read from the CDR3 is TGTGCCAGCAGCTCAATGGTAGACGAG.

Concerning this clone itself: The read ends 3 residues before the CDR3 terminus; that terminus is restored from the germline J gene. The chain combines TRBV10-3 with TRBJ2-5; D may be TRBD1 (5 bases). Trimming removed 2 bases at V and 2 bases at J, with 9 bases between. The CDR3 length is 14 residues. From germline, CDR1 is ENHRY and CDR2 SYGVKD. The CDR3 region is CAISEMGQQETQYF. CDR3 DNA (partial): TGTGCCATCAGTGAGATGGGGCAGCAAGAGACC.

Worth noting for this clone: The read comes to an end 3 residues before the CDR3 does, leaving the germline J gene to fill in the end. V and J are TRBV6-2 or TRBV6-3 and TRBJ2-7; a possible D gene is TRBD1 (8 bases). CDR1 MNHEY and CDR2 SVGEGT come from the germline V gene. Trimming removed 6 bases from V and 6 bases from J, with 15 bases in between. The CDR3 covers 13 residues. Partial CDR3 DNA: TGTGCCAGCAGCGTTTACAGGGGGGGCGAG. Translating gives CASSVYRGGE. The complete CDR3 sequence is CASSVYRGGEQYF.

A word on this clone: The sequenced fragment ends 3 residues before the CDR3 boundary, so the rest is inferred from the germline J gene. The chain couples TRBV4-2 to TRBJ1-1; TRBD1 is a possible D gene (6 bases). Germline V gives CDR1 LGHNA, CDR2 YNFKEQ. The CDR3 loop spans 16 amino acids. V dropped 0 bases and J dropped 0 bases, with 11 bases sitting between them. The covered CDR3 bases are TGTGCCAGCAGCCAAGAACAGGGCCGTGTGAACACTGAA. Amino acids: CASSQEQGRVNTE. The full CDR3 protein reads CASSQEQGRVNTEAFF.

CDR3 in amino acids: CASSERTSGSYNEQFF. The CDR3 DNA, read in part, is TGTGCCAGCAGTGAGAGGACTAGCGGGAGCTACAATGAG. V usage is TRBV2 and J usage is TRBJ2-1, with 13 bases lining up with TRBD2. The read is 3 residues too short to cover the CDR3 end, so that end is filled in from the germline J gene. Unmatched junction bases numbered 2, after V lost 3 bases and J lost 3 bases. Germline CDR1 is SNHLY and CDR2 is FYNNEI. The length of the CDR3 is 16 residues.

Concerning this clone: From the germline J gene comes the end of the CDR3, since the read stops 3 residues before it. The chain couples TRBV19 to TRBJ2-6; 11 positions agree with TRBD1. This CDR3 is 19 amino acids long. Germline V gene lookup returns CDR1 LNHDA and CDR2 SQIVND (reference sequence). The V and J ends lost 0 bases and 4 bases, in that order; junction bases with no gene match: 8. CDR3 region: CASSIERTGGVRGANVLTF. Partial CDR3 DNA: TGTGCCAGTAGTATAGAGAGGACAGGGGGCGTCAGGGGGGCCAACGTC.

The CDR3 is CASSFGGRQPNEKLFF. The sequenced CDR3 bases are TGCGCCAGCAGCTTTGGGGGCCGACAGCCTAATGAAAAA. This sequence joins TRBV5-1 and TRBJ1-4; a weak D match, TRBD1 (6 bases). The read terminates 3 residues ahead of where the CDR3 ends, so the germline J gene completes it. Germline CDR1 and CDR2: SGHRS and YFSETQ. Trimming left V 2 bases short and J 3 bases short, with 14 bases between. This CDR3 is built from 16 residues.

About this clone itself: The read stops 3 residues short of the end of the CDR3; the missing end is completed from the germline J gene. V usage is TRBV28 and J usage is TRBJ2-7; 12 bases are a match to TRBD1. CDR3 length: 16 amino acids. Looked up from germline, CDR1 is MDHEN and CDR2 is SYDVKM. V gave up 6 bases and J gave up 6 bases; unmatched junction bases: 12. The CDR3: CASRSSPGQGAAEQYF. CDR3 DNA (partial): TGTGCCAGCAGATCAAGTCCGGGACAGGGGGCGGCCGAG.

A note on this clone: The DNA ends 3 residues before the CDR3 does, and the rest of the CDR3 is filled in from the germline J gene. This chain joins TRBV14 and TRBJ2-7; the D gene is possibly TRBD1 (6 bases). The CDR3 runs 14 residues. In germline, CDR1 is SGHDN, CDR2 FVKESK. V lost 4 bases to trimming and J lost 3 bases, with 13 bases between them. The CDR3 reads CASSPLGTNYEQYF. CDR3 bases read: TGTGCCAGCAGCCCCCTCGGGACAAACTACGAG. The whole variable domain, filled in from reference TRBV14 and TRBJ2-7, reads EAGVTQFPSHSVIEKGQTVTLRCDPISGHDNLYWYRRVMGKEIKFLLHFVKESKQDESGMPNNRFLAERTGGTYSTLKVQPAELEDSGVYFCASSPLGTNYEQYFGPGTRLTVT.

In regard to this clone: The read falls 3 residues short of the CDR3 end, and the missing part is taken from the germline J gene. J is TRBJ2-3 and V is TRBV20-1, with 11 positions matching TRBD2. Germline CDR1 DFQATT, CDR2 SNEGSKA (reference sequence). V lost 3 bases to trimming and J lost 5 bases; unmatched junction nucleotides: 4. This CDR3 spans 14 amino acids. The part of the CDR3 DNA that was read is TGCAGTGCTAGTGGGGGGACTAGCGGAGATACG. Its translation is CSASGGTSGDT. The complete CDR3 reads CSASGGTSGDTQYF.

A word on this clone: Sequencing ends 3 residues short of the CDR3 end; the germline J gene provides the rest. The chain couples TRBV7-9 to TRBJ2-1; TRBD2 aligns across 12 bases. This CDR3 has 15 residues. Germline values: CDR1 SEHNR, CDR2 FQNEAQ (reference sequence). V was clipped by 3 bases and J by 9 bases; unmatched bases: 6. Here the CDR3 reads CASSFRLAGVIEQFF. CDR3 bases read: TGTGCCAGCAGCTTCCGACTAGCGGGAGTTATTGAG.

With respect to this clone: With the read ending 3 residues before the CDR3 end, the germline J gene is used to fill in that end. The V and J genes are TRBV7-9 and TRBJ1-1, with TRBD1 as a possible D gene (6 bases). Trimming stripped 6 bases from V and 0 bases from J, with 14 bases between. The CDR3 has 15 amino acids. Germline V lookup: CDR1 SEHNR, CDR2 FQNEAQ (reference sequence). This CDR3 reads CASRRGLDMNTEAFF. Incomplete CDR3 DNA: TGTGCCAGCAGGCGGGGGCTTGACATGAACACTGAA.